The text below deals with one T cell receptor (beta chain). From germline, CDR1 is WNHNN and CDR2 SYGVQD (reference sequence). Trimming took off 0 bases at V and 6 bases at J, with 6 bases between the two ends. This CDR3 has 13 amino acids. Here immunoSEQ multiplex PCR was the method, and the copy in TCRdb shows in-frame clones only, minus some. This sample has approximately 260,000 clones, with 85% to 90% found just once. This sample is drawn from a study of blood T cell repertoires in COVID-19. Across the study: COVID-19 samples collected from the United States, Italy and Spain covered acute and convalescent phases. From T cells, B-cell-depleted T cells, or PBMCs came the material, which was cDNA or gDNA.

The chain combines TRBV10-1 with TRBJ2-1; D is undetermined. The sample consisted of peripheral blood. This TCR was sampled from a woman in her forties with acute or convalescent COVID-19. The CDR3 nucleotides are TGCGCCAGCAGTGAGTCCCTGTTCAATGAGCAGTTCTTC. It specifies CASSESLFNEQFF.